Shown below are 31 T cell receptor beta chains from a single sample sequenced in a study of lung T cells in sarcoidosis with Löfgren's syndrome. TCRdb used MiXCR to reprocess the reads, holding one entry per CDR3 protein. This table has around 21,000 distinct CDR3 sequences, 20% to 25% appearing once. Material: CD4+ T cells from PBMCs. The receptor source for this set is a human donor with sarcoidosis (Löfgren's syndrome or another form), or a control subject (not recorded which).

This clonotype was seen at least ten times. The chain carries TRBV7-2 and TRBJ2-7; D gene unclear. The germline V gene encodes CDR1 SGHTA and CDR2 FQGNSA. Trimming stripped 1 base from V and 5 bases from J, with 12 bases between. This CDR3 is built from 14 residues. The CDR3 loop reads CASSLGSDWNEQYF. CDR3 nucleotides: TGTGCCAGCAGCTTAGGGTCTGACTGGAACGAGCAGTACTTC.

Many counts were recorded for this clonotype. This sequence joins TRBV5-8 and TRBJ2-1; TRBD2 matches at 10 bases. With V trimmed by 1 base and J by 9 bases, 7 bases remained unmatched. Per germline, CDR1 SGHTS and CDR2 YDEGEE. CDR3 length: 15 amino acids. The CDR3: CASSLIPSGRTEQFF. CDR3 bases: TGTGCCAGCAGCTTGATTCCTAGCGGGAGAACTGAGCAGTTCTTC.

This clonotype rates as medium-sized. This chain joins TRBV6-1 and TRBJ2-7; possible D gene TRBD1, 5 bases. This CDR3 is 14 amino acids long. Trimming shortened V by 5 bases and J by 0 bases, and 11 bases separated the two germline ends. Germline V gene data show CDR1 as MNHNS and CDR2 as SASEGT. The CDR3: CASSRQRPSYEQYF. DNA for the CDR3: TGTGCCAGCAGTAGACAGAGACCCTCCTACGAGCAGTACTTC.

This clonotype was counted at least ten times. This chain's CDR3 is CASSSLAGGGTDTQYF. For the CDR3, the DNA is TGTGCCAGCAGTTCCCTAGCGGGGGGGGGCACAGATACGCAGTATTTT. The V call is TRBV6-1, the J call TRBJ2-3; 12 nucleotides align to TRBD2. CDR1 is MNHNS, CDR2 SASEGT, per germline. The ends lost 5 bases at V and 1 base at J; junction bases unmatched: 4. The CDR3 runs 16 residues.

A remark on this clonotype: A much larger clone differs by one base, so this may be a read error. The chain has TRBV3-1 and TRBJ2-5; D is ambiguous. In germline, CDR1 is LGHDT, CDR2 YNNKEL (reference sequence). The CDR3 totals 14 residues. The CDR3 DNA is TGTGCCAGCGGCCAAGGGTCGTACCAAGAGACCCAGTACTTC. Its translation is CASGQGSYQETQYF.

The CDR3 is CASNWPGQGPYEQYF. For the CDR3, the DNA is TGTGCCAGCAACTGGCCCGGACAGGGTCCCTACGAGCAGTACTTC. The chain employs TRBV6-1 and TRBJ2-7; TRBD1 aligns across 8 bases. J lost 2 bases, V lost 7 bases, and 10 bases had no gene match. The CDR3 loop spans 15 amino acids. Germline CDR1 MNHNS, CDR2 SASEGT.

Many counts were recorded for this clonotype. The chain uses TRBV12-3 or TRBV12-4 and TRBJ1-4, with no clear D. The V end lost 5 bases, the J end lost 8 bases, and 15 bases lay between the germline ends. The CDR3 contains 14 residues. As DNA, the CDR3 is TGTGCCAGCAGTCTCGGATCTCTGGACGAAAAACTGTTTTTT. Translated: CASSLGSLDEKLFF.

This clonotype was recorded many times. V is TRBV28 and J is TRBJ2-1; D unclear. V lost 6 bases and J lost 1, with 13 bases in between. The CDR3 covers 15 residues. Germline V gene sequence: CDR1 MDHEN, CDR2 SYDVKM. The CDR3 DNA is TGTGCCAGCAGGATCCCGGGCCCATCCTACAATGAGCAGTTCTTC. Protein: CASRIPGPSYNEQFF.

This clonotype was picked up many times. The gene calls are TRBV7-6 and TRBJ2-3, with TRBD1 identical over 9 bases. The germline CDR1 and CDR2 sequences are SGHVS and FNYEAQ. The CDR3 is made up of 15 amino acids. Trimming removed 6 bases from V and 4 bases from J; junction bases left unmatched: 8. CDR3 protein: CASSRGQGRADTQYF. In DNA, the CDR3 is TGTGCCAGCAGTCGCGGACAGGGGAGGGCAGATACGCAGTATTTT.

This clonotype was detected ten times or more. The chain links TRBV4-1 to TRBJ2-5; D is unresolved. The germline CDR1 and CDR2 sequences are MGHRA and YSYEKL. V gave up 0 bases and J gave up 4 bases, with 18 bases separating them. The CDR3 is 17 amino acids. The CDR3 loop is CASSQEPDGPTPETQYF. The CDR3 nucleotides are TGCGCCAGCAGCCAAGAGCCGGACGGTCCGACCCCAGAGACCCAGTACTTC.

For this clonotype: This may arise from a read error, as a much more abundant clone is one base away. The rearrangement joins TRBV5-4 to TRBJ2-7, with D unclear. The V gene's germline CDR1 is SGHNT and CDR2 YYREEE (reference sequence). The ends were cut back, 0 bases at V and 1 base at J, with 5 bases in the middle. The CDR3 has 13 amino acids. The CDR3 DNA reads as TGTGCCAGCAGCTTGGGTAGGTCCTACGAGCAGTACTTC. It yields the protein CASSLGRSYEQYF.

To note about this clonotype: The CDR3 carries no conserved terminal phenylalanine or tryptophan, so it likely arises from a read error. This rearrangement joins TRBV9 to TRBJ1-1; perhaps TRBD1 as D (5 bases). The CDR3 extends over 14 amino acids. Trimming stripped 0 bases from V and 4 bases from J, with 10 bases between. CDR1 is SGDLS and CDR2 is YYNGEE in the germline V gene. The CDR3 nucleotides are TGTGCCAGCAGCGTAGAGGGGCAGGGCACTGAAGCTTTCCTT. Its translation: CASSVEGQGTEAFL.

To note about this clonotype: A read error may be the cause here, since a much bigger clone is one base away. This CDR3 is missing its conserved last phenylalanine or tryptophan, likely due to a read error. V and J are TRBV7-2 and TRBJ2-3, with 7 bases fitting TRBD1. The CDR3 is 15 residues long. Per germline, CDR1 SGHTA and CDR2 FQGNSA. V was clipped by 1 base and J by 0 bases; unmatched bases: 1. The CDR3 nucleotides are TGTGCCAGCAGCTTAGACAGGGGAAGCACAGATACGCAGTATCTT. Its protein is CASSLDRGSTDTQYL.

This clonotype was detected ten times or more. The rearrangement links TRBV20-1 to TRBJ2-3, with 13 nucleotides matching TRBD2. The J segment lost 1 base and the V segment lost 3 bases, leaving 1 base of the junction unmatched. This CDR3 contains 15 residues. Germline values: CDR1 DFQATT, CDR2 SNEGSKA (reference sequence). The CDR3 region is CSASGTSGGTDTQYF. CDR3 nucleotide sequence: TGCAGTGCTAGCGGGACTAGCGGGGGCACAGATACGCAGTATTTT.

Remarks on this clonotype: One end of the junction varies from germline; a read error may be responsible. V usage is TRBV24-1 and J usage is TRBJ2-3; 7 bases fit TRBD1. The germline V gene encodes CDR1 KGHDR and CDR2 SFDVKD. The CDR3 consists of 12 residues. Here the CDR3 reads CAISGKGQTQYF. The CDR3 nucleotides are TGTGCCATCAGTGGTAAGGGACAGACGCAGTATTTT.

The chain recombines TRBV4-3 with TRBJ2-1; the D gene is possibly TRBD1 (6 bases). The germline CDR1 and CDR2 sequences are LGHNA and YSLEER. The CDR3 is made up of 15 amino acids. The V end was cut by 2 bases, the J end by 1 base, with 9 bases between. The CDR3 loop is CASSQYRASYNEQFF. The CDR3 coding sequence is TGCGCCAGCAGCCAATACAGGGCATCCTACAATGAGCAGTTCTTC.

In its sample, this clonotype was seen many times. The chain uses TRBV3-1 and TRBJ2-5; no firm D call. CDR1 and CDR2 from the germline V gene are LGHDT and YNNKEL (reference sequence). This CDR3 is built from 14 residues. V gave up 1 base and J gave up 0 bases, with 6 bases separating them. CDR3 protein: CASSQGSYQETQYF. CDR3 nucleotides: TGTGCCAGCAGCCAAGGGTCGTACCAAGAGACCCAGTACTTC.

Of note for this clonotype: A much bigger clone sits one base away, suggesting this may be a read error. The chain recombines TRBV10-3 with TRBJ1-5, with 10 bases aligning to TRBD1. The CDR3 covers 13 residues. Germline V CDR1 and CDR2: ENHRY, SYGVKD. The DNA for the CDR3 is TGTACTACTGACAGGGGGCGTAATCAGCCCCAGCATTTT. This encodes CTTDRGRNQPQHF.

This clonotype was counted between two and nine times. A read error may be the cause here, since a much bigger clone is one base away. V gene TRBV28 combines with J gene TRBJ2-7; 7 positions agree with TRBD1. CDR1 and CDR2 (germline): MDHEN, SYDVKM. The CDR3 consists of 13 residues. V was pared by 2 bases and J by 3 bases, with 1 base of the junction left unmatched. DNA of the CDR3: TGTGCCAGCAGTTTACGGGACAGCTACGAGCAGTACTTC. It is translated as CASSLRDSYEQYF.

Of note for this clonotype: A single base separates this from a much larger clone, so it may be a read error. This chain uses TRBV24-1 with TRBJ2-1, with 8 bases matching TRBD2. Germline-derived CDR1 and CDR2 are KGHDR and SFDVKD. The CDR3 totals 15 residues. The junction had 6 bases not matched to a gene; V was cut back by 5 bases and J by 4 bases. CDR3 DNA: TGTGCCACCAGTGCAACAGCGGGGGAGTACAATGAGCAGTTCTTC. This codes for CATSATAGEYNEQFF.

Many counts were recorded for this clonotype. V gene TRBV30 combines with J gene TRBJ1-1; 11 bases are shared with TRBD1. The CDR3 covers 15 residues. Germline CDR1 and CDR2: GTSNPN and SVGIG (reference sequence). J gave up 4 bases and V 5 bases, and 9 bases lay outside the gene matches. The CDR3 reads CAWARGGTGGTEAFF. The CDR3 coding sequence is TGTGCCTGGGCGCGGGGGGGGACAGGGGGCACTGAAGCTTTCTTT. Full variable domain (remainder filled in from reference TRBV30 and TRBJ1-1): SQTIHQWPATLVQPVGSPLSLECTVEGTSNPNLYWYRQAAGRGLQLLFYSVGIGQISSEVPQNLSASRPQDRQFILSSKKLLLSDSGFYLCAWARGGTGGTEAFFGQGTRLTVV.

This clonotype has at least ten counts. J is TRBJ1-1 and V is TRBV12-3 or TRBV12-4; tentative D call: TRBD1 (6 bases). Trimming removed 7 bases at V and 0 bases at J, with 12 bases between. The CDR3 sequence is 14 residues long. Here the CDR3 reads CASNKDRVNTEAFF. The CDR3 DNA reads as TGTGCCAGCAACAAGGACAGAGTGAACACTGAAGCTTTCTTT.

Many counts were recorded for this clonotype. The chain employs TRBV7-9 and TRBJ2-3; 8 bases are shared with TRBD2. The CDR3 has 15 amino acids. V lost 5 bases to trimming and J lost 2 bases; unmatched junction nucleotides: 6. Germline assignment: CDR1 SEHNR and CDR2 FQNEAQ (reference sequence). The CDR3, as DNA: TGTGCCAGCAGCGTCTTAGCGGGATCCACAGATACGCAGTATTTT. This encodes CASSVLAGSTDTQYF.

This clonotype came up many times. Here the CDR3 DNA reads TGTGCCAGTAGTATTACTTCCGGGACAGAAAGCAATCAGCCCCAGCATTTT. This gives the protein CASSITSGTESNQPQHF. The rearrangement uses TRBV19 and TRBJ1-5; 7 bases agree with TRBD1. V shed 3 bases, J shed 1 base, and the junction held 9 bases outside the gene matches. This CDR3 comprises 17 residues. Per the germline V gene, CDR1 is LNHDA and CDR2 is SQIVND (reference sequence).

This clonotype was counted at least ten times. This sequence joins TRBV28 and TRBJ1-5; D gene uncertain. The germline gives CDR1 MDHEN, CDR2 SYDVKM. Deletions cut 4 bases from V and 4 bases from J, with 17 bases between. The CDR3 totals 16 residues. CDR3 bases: TGTGCCAGCAGTTCATCATTAGGGTTGGGTAATCAGCCCCAGCATTTT. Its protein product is CASSSSLGLGNQPQHF.

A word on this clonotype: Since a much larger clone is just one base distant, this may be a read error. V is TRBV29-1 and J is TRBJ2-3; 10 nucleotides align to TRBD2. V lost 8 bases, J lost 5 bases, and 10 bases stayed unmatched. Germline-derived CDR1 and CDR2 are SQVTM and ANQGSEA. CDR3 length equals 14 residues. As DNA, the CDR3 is TGCAGCCTGTATTTAGCGGGGGGTCGAGATACGCAGTATTTT. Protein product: CSLYLAGGRDTQYF.

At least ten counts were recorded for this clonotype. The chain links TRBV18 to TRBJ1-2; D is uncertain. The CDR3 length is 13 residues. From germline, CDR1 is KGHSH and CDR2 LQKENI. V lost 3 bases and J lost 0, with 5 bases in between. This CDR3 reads CASSPGTNYGYTF. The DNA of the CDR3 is TGTGCCAGCTCACCCGGGACTAACTATGGCTACACCTTC.

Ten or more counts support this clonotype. In DNA, the CDR3 is TGTGCCAGTAGGCCGACACCTATTTACAATCAGCCCCAGCATTTT. Residues: CASRPTPIYNQPQHF. The rearrangement links TRBV19 to TRBJ1-5; D remains unclear. The CDR3 contains 15 residues. Trimming pared 6 bases from V and 3 bases from J, leaving 15 bases between. Per the germline V gene, CDR1 is LNHDA and CDR2 is SQIVND (reference sequence).

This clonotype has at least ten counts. Written as DNA, the CDR3 is TGTGCCAGCACCCAGACAGGGGCTAGCACAGATACGCAGTATTTT. Protein sequence: CASTQTGASTDTQYF. This sequence joins TRBV11-2 and TRBJ2-3; 8 nucleotides align to TRBD1. Germline CDR1 is SGHAT and CDR2 is FQNNGV. V shed 7 bases and J 0 bases; nucleotides not matched to a gene: 6. The CDR3 is made up of 15 amino acids.

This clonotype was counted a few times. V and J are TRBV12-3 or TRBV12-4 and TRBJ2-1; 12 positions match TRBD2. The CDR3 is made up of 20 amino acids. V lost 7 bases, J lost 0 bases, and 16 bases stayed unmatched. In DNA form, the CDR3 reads TGTGCCAGCAATAGACTAGCGGGAGATCGCGTGTCTAGCTCCTACAATGAGCAGTTCTTC. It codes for CASNRLAGDRVSSSYNEQFF.

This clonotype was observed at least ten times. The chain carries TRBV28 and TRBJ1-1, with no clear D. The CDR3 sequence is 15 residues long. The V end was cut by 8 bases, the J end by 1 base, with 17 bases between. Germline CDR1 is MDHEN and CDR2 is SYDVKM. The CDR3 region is CASVSAGLSNTEAFF. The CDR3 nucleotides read TGTGCCAGCGTCTCCGCCGGGCTTTCGAACACTGAAGCTTTCTTT. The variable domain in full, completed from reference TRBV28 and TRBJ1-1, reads DVKVTQSSRYLVKRTGEKVFLECVQDMDHENMFWYRQDPGLGLRLIYFSYDVKMKEKGDIPEGYSVSREKKERFSLILESASTNQTSMYLCASVSAGLSNTEAFFGQGTRLTVV.